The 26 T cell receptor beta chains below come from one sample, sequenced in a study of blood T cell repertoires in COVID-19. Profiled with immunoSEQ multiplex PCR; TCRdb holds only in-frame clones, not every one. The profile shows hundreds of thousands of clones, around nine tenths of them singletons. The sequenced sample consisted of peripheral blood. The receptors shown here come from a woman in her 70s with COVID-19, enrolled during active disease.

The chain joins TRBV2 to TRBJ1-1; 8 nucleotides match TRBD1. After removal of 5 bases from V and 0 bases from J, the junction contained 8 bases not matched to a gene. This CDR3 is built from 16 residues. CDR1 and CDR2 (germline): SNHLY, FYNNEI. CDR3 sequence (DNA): TGTGCCAGCAGTCCCCGGACAGGGCTCATGAACACTGAAGCTTTCTTT. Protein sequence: CASSPRTGLMNTEAFF. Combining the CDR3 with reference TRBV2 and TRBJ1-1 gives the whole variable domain EPEVTQTPSHQVTQMGQEVILRCVPISNHLYFYWYRQILGQKVEFLVSFYNNEISEKSEIFDDQFSVERPDGSNFTLKIRSTKLEDSAMYFCASSPRTGLMNTEAFFGQGTRLTVV.

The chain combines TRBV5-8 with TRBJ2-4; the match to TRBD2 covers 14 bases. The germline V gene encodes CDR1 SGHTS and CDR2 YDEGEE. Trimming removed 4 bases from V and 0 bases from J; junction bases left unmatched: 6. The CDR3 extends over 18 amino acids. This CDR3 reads CASSPGLAGELAKNIQYF. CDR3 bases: TGTGCCAGCAGCCCGGGACTAGCGGGGGAATTAGCCAAAAACATTCAGTACTTC.

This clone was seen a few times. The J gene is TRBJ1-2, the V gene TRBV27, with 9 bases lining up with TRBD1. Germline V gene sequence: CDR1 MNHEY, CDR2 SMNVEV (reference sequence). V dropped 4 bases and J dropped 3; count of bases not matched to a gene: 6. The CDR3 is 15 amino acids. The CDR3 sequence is CASSSFGQGYYGYTF. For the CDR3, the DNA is TGTGCCAGCAGTTCATTCGGACAGGGGTACTATGGCTACACCTTC.

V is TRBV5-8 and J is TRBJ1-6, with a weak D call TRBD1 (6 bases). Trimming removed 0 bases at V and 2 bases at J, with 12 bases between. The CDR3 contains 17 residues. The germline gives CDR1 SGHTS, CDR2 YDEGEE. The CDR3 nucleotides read TGTGCCAGCAGCTTGGGGGTCAGGGGCCCCTATAATTCACCCCTCCACTTT. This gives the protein CASSLGVRGPYNSPLHF.

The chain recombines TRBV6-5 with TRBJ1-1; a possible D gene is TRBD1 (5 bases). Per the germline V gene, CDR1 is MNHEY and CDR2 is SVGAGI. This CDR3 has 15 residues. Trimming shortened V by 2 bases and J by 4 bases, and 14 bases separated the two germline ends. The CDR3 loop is CASSYTWGDGTEAFF. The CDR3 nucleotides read TGTGCCAGCAGTTACACGTGGGGGGACGGCACTGAAGCTTTCTTT.

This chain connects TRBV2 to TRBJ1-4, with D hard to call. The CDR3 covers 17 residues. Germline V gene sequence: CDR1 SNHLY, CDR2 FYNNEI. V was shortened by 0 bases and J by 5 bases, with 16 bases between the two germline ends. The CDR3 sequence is CASSEAPEGRKNEKLFF. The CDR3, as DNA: TGTGCCAGCAGTGAAGCGCCCGAGGGCAGGAAGAATGAAAAACTGTTTTTT. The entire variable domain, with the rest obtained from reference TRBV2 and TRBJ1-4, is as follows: EPEVTQTPSHQVTQMGQEVILRCVPISNHLYFYWYRQILGQKVEFLVSFYNNEISEKSEIFDDQFSVERPDGSNFTLKIRSTKLEDSAMYFCASSEAPEGRKNEKLFFGSGTQLSVL.

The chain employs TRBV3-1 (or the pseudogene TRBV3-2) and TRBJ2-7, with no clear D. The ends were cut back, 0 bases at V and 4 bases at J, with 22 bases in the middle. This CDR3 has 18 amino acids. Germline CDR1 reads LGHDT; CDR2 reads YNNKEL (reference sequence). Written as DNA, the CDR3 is TGTGCCAGCAGCCAAGAAGGTATACGACTCTCGAACGTTTACGAGCAGTACTTC. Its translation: CASSQEGIRLSNVYEQYF.

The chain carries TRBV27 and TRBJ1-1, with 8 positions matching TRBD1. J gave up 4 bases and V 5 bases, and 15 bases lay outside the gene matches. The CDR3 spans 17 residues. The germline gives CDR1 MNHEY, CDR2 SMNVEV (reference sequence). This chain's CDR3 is CASSLKGFGTGATEAFF. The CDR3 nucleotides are TGTGCCAGCAGTCTCAAGGGGTTCGGGACAGGTGCCACTGAAGCTTTCTTT.

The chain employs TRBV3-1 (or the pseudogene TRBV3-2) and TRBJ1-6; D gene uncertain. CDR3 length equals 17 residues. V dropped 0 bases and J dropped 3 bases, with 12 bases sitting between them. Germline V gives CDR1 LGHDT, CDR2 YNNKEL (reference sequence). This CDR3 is CASSQDVQADYNSPLHF. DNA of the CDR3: TGTGCCAGCAGCCAAGATGTCCAGGCTGACTATAATTCACCCCTCCACTTT.

The CDR3 sequence: CAISGSSKDTQYF. The CDR3 bases are TGTGCCATCTCCGGGTCATCAAAAGATACGCAGTATTTT. The gene calls are TRBV10-3 and TRBJ2-3; no reliable D call. V dropped 8 bases and J dropped 5 bases, with 14 bases sitting between them. Germline CDR1 and CDR2: ENHRY and SYGVKD. CDR3 length equals 13 residues.

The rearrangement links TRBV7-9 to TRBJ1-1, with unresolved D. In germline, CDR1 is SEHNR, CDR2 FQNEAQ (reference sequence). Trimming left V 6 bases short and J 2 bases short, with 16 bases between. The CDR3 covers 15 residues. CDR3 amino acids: CASSLSTLRNTEAFF. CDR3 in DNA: TGTGCCAGCAGTCTATCGACACTCCGAAACACTGAAGCTTTCTTT. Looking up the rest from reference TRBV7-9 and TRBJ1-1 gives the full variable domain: DTGVSQNPRHKITKRGQNVTFRCDPISEHNRLYWYRQTLGQGPEFLTYFQNEAQLEKSRLLSDRFSAERPKGSFSTLEIQRTEQGDSAMYLCASSLSTLRNTEAFFGQGTRLTVV.

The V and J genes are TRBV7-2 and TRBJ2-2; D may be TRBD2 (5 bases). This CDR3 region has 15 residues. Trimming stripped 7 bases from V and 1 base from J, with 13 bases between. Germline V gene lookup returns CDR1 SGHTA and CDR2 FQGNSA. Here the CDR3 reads CASKSARGNTGELFF. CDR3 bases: TGTGCCAGCAAGTCGGCCCGGGGGAACACCGGGGAGCTGTTTTTT.

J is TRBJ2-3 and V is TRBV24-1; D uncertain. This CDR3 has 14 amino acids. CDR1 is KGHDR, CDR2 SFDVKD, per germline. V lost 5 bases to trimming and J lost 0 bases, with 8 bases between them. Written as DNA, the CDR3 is TGTGCCACCAGTGTCCGGAGTAGCACAGATACGCAGTATTTT. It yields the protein CATSVRSSTDTQYF.

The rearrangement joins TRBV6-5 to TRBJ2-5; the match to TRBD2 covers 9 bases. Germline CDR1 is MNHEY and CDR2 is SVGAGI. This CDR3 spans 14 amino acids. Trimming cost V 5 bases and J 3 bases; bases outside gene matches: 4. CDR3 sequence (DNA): TGTGCCAGCAGTCGCGGGGGGGCGGAAGAGACCCAGTACTTC. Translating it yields CASSRGGAEETQYF.

DNA for the CDR3: TGTGCCAGCAGCTTGCAGCGGGTATCATACTATGGCTACACCTTC. This encodes CASSLQRVSYYGYTF. The chain has TRBV5-8 and TRBJ1-2, with D unclear. The CDR3 is 15 amino acids. Trimming took off 1 base at V and 3 bases at J, with 13 bases between the two ends. Germline-derived CDR1 and CDR2 are SGHTS and YDEGEE.

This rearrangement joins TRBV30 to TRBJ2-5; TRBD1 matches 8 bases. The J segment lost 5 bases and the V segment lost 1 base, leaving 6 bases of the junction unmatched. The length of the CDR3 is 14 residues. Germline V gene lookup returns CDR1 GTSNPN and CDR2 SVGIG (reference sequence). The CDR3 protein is CAWSDRGSLETQYF. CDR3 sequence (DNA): TGTGCCTGGAGTGACAGGGGGAGTCTGGAGACCCAGTACTTC.

The CDR3 loop reads CATQGPYNEKLFF. The CDR3 DNA follows: TGTGCCACCCAGGGCCCTTATAATGAAAAACTGTTTTTT. The chain combines TRBV10-3 with TRBJ1-4, with a tentative D call TRBD1 (5 bases). CDR3 length equals 13 residues. The germline V gene encodes CDR1 ENHRY and CDR2 SYGVKD. V gave up 10 bases and J gave up 4 bases, with 13 bases separating them.

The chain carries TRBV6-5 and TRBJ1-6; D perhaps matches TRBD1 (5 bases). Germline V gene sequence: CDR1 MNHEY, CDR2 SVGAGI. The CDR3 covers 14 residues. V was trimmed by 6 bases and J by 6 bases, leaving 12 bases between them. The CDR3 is CASSLGAPNSPLHF. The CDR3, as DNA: TGTGCCAGCAGCTTAGGGGCCCCTAATTCACCCCTCCACTTT.

This chain's CDR3 is CASSPRGGDTQYF. The DNA for the CDR3 is TGTGCCAGCAGTCCCAGGGGTGGAGATACGCAGTATTTT. The chain has TRBV6-2 or TRBV6-3 and TRBJ2-3; D may be TRBD1 (6 bases). The length of the CDR3 is 13 residues. V lost 5 bases and J 5 bases, leaving 11 bases between the germline ends. Germline CDR1 and CDR2: MNHEY and SVGEGT.

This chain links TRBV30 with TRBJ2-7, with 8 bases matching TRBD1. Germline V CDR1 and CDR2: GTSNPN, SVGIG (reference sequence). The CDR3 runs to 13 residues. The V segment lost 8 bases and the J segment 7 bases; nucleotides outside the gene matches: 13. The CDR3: CAGRQGFFEEQYF. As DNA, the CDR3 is TGTGCCGGTCGACAGGGGTTTTTTGAAGAGCAGTACTTC.

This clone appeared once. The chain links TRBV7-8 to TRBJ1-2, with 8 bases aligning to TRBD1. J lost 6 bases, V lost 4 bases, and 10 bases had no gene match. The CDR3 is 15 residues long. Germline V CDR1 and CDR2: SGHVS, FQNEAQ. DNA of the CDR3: TGTGCCAGCAGCTACCGAGGACAGGGCGTCGATGGCTACACCTTC. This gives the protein CASSYRGQGVDGYTF.

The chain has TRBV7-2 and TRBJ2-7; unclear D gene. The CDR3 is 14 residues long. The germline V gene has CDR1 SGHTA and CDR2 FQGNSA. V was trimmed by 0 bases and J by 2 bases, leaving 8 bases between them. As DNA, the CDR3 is TGTGCCAGCAGCTTAGCGCGCGGTCCCTACGAGCAGTACTTC. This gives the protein CASSLARGPYEQYF.

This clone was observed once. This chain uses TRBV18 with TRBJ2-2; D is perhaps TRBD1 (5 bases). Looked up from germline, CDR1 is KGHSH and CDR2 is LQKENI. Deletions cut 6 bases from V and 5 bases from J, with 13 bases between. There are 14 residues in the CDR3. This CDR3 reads CASSRLSGTGELFF. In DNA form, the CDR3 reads TGTGCCAGCTCCCGCCTCTCAGGGACCGGGGAGCTGTTTTTT.

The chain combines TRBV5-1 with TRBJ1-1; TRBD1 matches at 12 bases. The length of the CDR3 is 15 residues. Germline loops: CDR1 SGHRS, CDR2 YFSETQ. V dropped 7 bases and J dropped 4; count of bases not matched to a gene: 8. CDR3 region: CASLSGTGGGTEAFF. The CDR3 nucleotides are TGCGCCAGCCTCTCCGGGACAGGGGGCGGCACTGAAGCTTTCTTT.

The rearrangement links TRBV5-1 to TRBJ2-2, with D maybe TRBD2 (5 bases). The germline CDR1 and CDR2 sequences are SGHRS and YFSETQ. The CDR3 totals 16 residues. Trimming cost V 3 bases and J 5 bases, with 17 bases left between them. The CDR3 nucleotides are TGCGCCAGCAGCTACGGAGGAGTCCCCGGGACCGGGGAGCTGTTTTTT. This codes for CASSYGGVPGTGELFF.

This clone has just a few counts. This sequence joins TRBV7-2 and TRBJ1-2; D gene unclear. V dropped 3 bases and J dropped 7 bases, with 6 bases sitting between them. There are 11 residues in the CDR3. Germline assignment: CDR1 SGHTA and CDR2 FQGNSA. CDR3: CASSLRGGYTF. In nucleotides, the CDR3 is TGTGCCAGCAGCTTGAGAGGTGGCTACACCTTC.